The next 25 T cell receptor beta chains were all read from a single sample in a study of CD8 T cells in ankylosing spondylitis. Study-wide results and limits: Characteristic, it appeared, of ankylosing spondylitis blood was a TCR beta motif of about eight highly homologous variants.

What these receptors recognize is not known. TCRdb reprocessed the 5' RACE reads via MiXCR and lists one record per CDR3 protein. Of about 540,000 distinct CDR3 sequences detected, 10% to 15% appear once; the ten largest clones hold 6.8%. Sequences were obtained from blood, either unsorted or a sorted T cell fraction (not recorded which). The source of these receptors is a male donor with ankylosing spondylitis.

This clonotype was counted at least ten times. The J gene is TRBJ2-5, the V gene TRBV29-1; D may be TRBD1 (5 bases). V dropped 7 bases and J dropped 5 bases, with 11 bases sitting between them. Germline CDR1 SQVTM, CDR2 ANQGSEA. The CDR3 totals 11 residues. CDR3: CSGGGAETQYF. The DNA for the CDR3 is TGCAGCGGCGGTGGGGCCGAGACCCAGTACTTC.

This clonotype came up a few times. The chain recombines TRBV19 with TRBJ1-1; 8 bases agree with TRBD1. The CDR3 loop spans 15 amino acids. Germline CDR1 is LNHDA and CDR2 is SQIVND (reference sequence). V lost 3 bases and J lost 2; bases outside the gene matches: 5. This chain's CDR3 is CASSMGGQVNTEAFF. Written as DNA, the CDR3 is TGTGCCAGTAGTATGGGGGGACAGGTCAACACTGAAGCTTTCTTT.

This chain uses TRBV6-6 with TRBJ2-3, with D perhaps matching TRBD1 (6 bases). V gave up 6 bases and J gave up 2 bases, with 9 bases separating them. The CDR3 is 13 amino acids. Germline lookup yields CDR1 MNHNY and CDR2 SVGAGI (reference sequence). The CDR3 DNA reads as TGTGCCAGCAGGTGGGACAACACAGATACGCAGTATTTT. It yields the protein CASRWDNTDTQYF.

This chain connects TRBV12-3 or TRBV12-4 to TRBJ1-1, with D unclear. The CDR3 is 15 residues long. V gave up 7 bases and J gave up 3 bases, with 18 bases separating them. CDR3 coding DNA: TGTGCCAGCATTTATGGGTGGCAAATAGACACTGAAGCTTTCTTT. It encodes CASIYGWQIDTEAFF.

The V gene is TRBV5-5, the J gene TRBJ2-3; tentative D call: TRBD2 (6 bases). Per the germline V gene, CDR1 is SGHKS and CDR2 is YYEKEE (reference sequence). This CDR3 contains 15 residues. V was pared by 1 base and J by 4 bases, with 13 bases between. The CDR3 nucleotides are TGTGCCAGCAGCTTGACTAGCACGATGGCAGATACGCAGTATTTT. Protein: CASSLTSTMADTQYF.

This clonotype has ten or more counts. The genes are TRBV24-1 and TRBJ2-5, with D possibly matching TRBD2 (7 bases). Trimming took off 3 bases at V and 2 bases at J, with 12 bases between the two ends. The CDR3 contains 15 residues. Germline V lookup: CDR1 KGHDR, CDR2 SFDVKD. The CDR3 is CATSDGGGGQETQYF. The CDR3 DNA sequence: TGTGCCACCAGTGATGGGGGAGGGGGGCAAGAGACCCAGTACTTC.

This clonotype was observed many times. The chain uses TRBV20-1 and TRBJ2-1; the match to TRBD2 covers 11 bases. The CDR3 runs to 13 residues. The V gene end was trimmed by 5 bases and the J gene end by 6 bases; junction bases not matched to a gene: 3. Per the germline V gene, CDR1 is DFQATT and CDR2 is SNEGSKA (reference sequence). CDR3 nucleotides: TGCAGTGCTCTACTAGCGGGAGCCAATGAGCAGTTCTTC. It specifies CSALLAGANEQFF.

The table lists this clonotype with a few counts. This rearrangement joins TRBV28 to TRBJ1-1; D is unresolved. The length of the CDR3 is 17 residues. V lost 2 bases and J 3 bases, leaving 19 bases between the germline ends. Germline V gene sequence: CDR1 MDHEN, CDR2 SYDVKM. The CDR3: CASSLVFGAKGYTEAFF. The CDR3 coding sequence is TGTGCCAGCAGTTTAGTTTTCGGAGCTAAGGGTTACACTGAAGCTTTCTTT.

This clonotype has just a few counts. V and J are TRBV5-1 and TRBJ1-2; 7 bases agree with TRBD1. This CDR3 spans 13 amino acids. Germline-derived CDR1 and CDR2 are SGHRS and YFSETQ. The junction had 6 bases not matched to a gene; V was cut back by 0 bases and J by 10 bases. The CDR3 loop is CASSLGQGVVYTF. CDR3 nucleotides: TGCGCCAGCAGCTTGGGACAGGGTGTTGTCTACACCTTC.

This clonotype was seen more than once but under ten times. This chain uses TRBV6-5 with TRBJ1-2; TRBD1 matches at 8 bases. Per the germline V gene, CDR1 is MNHEY and CDR2 is SVGAGI. V lost 2 bases and J lost 8; bases outside the gene matches: 13. This CDR3 has 16 amino acids. The CDR3 spells CASSYPQDRAVKGYTF. CDR3 sequence (DNA): TGTGCCAGCAGTTACCCCCAGGACAGGGCAGTTAAGGGCTACACCTTC.

The chain joins TRBV2 to TRBJ2-1, with D possibly being TRBD2 (6 bases). The germline V and J ends were trimmed by 6 bases and 5 bases, with 14 bases remaining between them. The germline gives CDR1 SNHLY, CDR2 FYNNEI. The CDR3 is 14 residues long. The CDR3 DNA reads as TGTGCCAGCAGAGCGGGCCTCGACCACAATGAGCAGTTCTTC. Protein sequence: CASRAGLDHNEQFF.

The V and J genes are TRBV20-1 and TRBJ1-4; TRBD1 matches 10 bases. The length of the CDR3 is 14 residues. The germline V gene encodes CDR1 DFQATT and CDR2 SNEGSKA (reference sequence). With V trimmed by 5 bases and J by 10 bases, 10 bases remained unmatched. CDR3 in amino acids: CSALSGTGVGKLFF. The CDR3 region has the DNA TGCAGTGCTCTATCCGGGACAGGGGTCGGAAAACTGTTTTTT.

The V and J genes are TRBV2 and TRBJ2-5, with D uncertain. CDR3 length equals 15 residues. Trimming cost V 1 base and J 5 bases, with 14 bases left between them. Germline loops: CDR1 SNHLY, CDR2 FYNNEI. CDR3 in DNA: TGTGCCAGCAGTGAAGGTACCGACTCTTGGGAGACCCAGTACTTC. Translating it yields CASSEGTDSWETQYF.

This chain links TRBV5-1 with TRBJ2-1; D perhaps matches TRBD2 (6 bases). Germline assignment: CDR1 SGHRS and CDR2 YFSETQ. The CDR3 runs 15 residues. Deletions cut 7 bases from V and 5 bases from J, with 19 bases between. The CDR3 DNA follows: TGCGCCAGCGGTCAAGAGCTAGCGACCAACAATGAGCAGTTCTTC. Encoded protein: CASGQELATNNEQFF. The full variable domain, its missing parts supplied by reference TRBV5-1 and TRBJ2-1, is KAGVTQTPRYLIKTRGQQVTLSCSPISGHRSVSWYQQTPGQGLQFLFEYFSETQRNKGNFPGRFSGRQFSNSRSEMNVSTLELGDSALYLCASGQELATNNEQFFGPGTRLTVL.

This clonotype was seen only a few times. The chain recombines TRBV15 with TRBJ1-1, with TRBD1 identical over 8 bases. This CDR3 comprises 14 residues. The J segment lost 9 bases and the V segment lost 1 base, leaving 7 bases of the junction unmatched. CDR1 LNHNV and CDR2 YYDKDF come from the germline V gene (reference sequence). The CDR3 here is CATSRGTGLSQAFF. CDR3 DNA: TGTGCCACCAGCAGAGGGACAGGGTTGTCGCAAGCTTTCTTT.

This clonotype was found many times. This sequence joins TRBV4-1 and TRBJ2-6; D uncertain. The germline V gene has CDR1 MGHRA and CDR2 YSYEKL. Trimming took 0 bases from V and 0 from J, leaving 3 bases between them. The CDR3 totals 15 residues. The CDR3 region is CASSQDSSGANVLTF. CDR3 nucleotide sequence: TGCGCCAGCAGCCAAGATTCCTCTGGGGCCAACGTCCTGACTTTC.

The rearrangement uses TRBV10-2 and TRBJ2-7; weak D call: TRBD2 (5 bases). The CDR3 is 14 residues long. The V end lost 1 base, the J end lost 0 bases, and 7 bases lay between the germline ends. Germline V gives CDR1 WSHSY, CDR2 SAAADI. CDR3 sequence: CASSEYGSSYEQYV. In nucleotides, the CDR3 is TGCGCCAGCAGTGAGTATGGGAGCTCCTACGAGCAGTACGTC.

In its sample, this clonotype was seen a few times. This sequence joins TRBV11-2 and TRBJ2-1, with TRBD1 matching 8 bases. Trimming removed 3 bases from V and 5 bases from J; junction bases left unmatched: 6. Germline V CDR1 and CDR2: SGHAT, FQNNGV. The CDR3 is made up of 15 amino acids. The CDR3 is CASSFTGQGNNEQFF. The CDR3 bases are TGTGCCAGCAGCTTCACTGGACAGGGAAACAATGAGCAGTTCTTC.

This clonotype was picked up a small number of times. The chain links TRBV5-1 to TRBJ2-5, with 8 bases lining up with TRBD1. Germline CDR1 SGHRS, CDR2 YFSETQ. This CDR3 contains 15 residues. The J segment lost 2 bases and the V segment lost 4 bases, leaving 7 bases of the junction unmatched. The CDR3 is CASSLGQGQQETQYF. The CDR3 nucleotides read TGCGCCAGCAGCCTAGGACAGGGACAACAAGAGACCCAGTACTTC.

This clonotype came up a few times. The chain recombines TRBV5-1 with TRBJ1-2; unclear D gene. The CDR3 loop spans 14 amino acids. Trimming took off 4 bases at V and 1 base at J, with 11 bases between the two ends. CDR1 is SGHRS, CDR2 YFSETQ, per germline. CDR3 bases: TGCGCCAGCAGCCTCCCCGCCAGTAACTATGGCTACACCTTC. Translation: CASSLPASNYGYTF.

This clonotype was observed a few times. The chain carries TRBV5-8 and TRBJ1-6; 9 bases are shared with TRBD1. Germline V lookup: CDR1 SGHTS, CDR2 YDEGEE. Trimming at V came to 0 bases and at J to 5 bases, leaving 3 bases not matched to a gene. This CDR3 has 16 residues. CDR3 bases: TGTGCCAGCAGCTTGGACAGGGGGCCGGATAATTCACCCCTCCACTTT. Encoded protein: CASSLDRGPDNSPLHF.

This chain joins TRBV5-4 and TRBJ2-1, with TRBD2 identical over 8 bases. The germline gives CDR1 SGHNT, CDR2 YYREEE (reference sequence). J lost 5 bases, V lost 5 bases, and 9 bases had no gene match. CDR3 length: 15 residues. In nucleotides, the CDR3 is TGTGCCAGCAGTCCACTAGCGGAGATGAACAATGAGCAGTTCTTC. Protein: CASSPLAEMNNEQFF.

This clonotype was detected only a few times. This chain uses TRBV7-9 with TRBJ2-7, with D tentatively TRBD2 (5 bases). The CDR3 consists of 14 residues. The ends were cut back, 0 bases at V and 3 bases at J, with 9 bases in the middle. The V gene's germline CDR1 is SEHNR and CDR2 FQNEAQ (reference sequence). As DNA, the CDR3 is TGTGCCAGCAGCTTAGCCGCTAGCCTCTACGAGCAGTACTTC. This codes for CASSLAASLYEQYF. Supplemented by reference TRBV7-9 and TRBJ2-7, the full variable domain reads DTGVSQNPRHKITKRGQNVTFRCDPISEHNRLYWYRQTLGQGPEFLTYFQNEAQLEKSRLLSDRFSAERPKGSFSTLEIQRTEQGDSAMYLCASSLAASLYEQYFGPGTRLTVT.

This clonotype was observed a handful of times. The J gene is TRBJ2-7, the V gene TRBV10-3; TRBD1 matches at 8 bases. Germline values: CDR1 ENHRY, CDR2 SYGVKD. The junction had 8 bases not matched to a gene; V was cut back by 3 bases and J by 10 bases. CDR3 length: 13 amino acids. The CDR3 is CAISDGQGSFQYF. CDR3 bases: TGTGCCATCAGTGATGGACAGGGCTCTTTTCAGTACTTC.

This chain's CDR3 is CSASAVVPAVDGGYTF. The CDR3 bases are TGCAGTGCTAGCGCGGTGGTCCCTGCTGTAGATGGTGGCTACACCTTC. The chain couples TRBV20-1 to TRBJ1-2; D gene unclear. V lost 3 bases, J lost 7 bases, and 24 bases lay in between. The germline gives CDR1 DFQATT, CDR2 SNEGSKA (reference sequence). This CDR3 region has 16 residues.